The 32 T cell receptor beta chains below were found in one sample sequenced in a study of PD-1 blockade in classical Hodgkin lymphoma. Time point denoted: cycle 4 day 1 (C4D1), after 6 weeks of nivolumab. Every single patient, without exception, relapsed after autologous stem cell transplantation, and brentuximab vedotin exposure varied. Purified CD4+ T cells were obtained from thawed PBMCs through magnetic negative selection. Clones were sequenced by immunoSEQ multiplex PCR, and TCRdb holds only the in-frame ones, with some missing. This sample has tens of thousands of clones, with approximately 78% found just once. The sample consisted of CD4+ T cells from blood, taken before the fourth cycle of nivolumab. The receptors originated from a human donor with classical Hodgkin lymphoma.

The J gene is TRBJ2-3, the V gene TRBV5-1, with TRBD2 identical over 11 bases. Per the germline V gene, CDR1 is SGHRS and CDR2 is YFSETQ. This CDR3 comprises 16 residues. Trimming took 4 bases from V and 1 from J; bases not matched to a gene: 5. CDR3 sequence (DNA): TGCGCCAGCAGCCCTCCGGGACTAGCGGGCACAGATACGCAGTATTTT. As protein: CASSPPGLAGTDTQYF. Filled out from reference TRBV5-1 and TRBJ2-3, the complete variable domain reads KAGVTQTPRYLIKTRGQQVTLSCSPISGHRSVSWYQQTPGQGLQFLFEYFSETQRNKGNFPGRFSGRQFSNSRSEMNVSTLELGDSALYLCASSPPGLAGTDTQYFGPGTRLTVL.

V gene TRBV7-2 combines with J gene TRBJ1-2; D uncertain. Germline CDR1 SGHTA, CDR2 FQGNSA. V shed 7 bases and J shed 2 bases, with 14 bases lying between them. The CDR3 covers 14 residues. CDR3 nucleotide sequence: TGTGCCAGCACCCGACCGGAAGGGAACTATGGCTACACCTTC. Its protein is CASTRPEGNYGYTF.

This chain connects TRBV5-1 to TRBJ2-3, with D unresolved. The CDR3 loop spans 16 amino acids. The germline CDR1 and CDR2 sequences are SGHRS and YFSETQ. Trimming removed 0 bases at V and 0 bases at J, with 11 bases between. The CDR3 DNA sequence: TGCGCCAGCAGCTTGGGCCACTCGGTTAGCACAGATACGCAGTATTTT. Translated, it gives CASSLGHSVSTDTQYF.

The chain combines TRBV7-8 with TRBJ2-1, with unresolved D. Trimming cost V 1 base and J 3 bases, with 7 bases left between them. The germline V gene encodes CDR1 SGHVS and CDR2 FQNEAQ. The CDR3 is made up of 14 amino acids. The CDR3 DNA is TGTGCCAGCAGCTTAGGAAGGCTCTACAATGAGCAGTTCTTC. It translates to CASSLGRLYNEQFF.

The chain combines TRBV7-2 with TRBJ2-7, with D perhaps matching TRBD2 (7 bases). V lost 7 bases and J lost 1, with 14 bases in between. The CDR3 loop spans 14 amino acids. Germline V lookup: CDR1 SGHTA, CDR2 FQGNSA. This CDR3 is CASTWRGGSYEQYF. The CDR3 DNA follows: TGTGCCAGCACATGGAGGGGGGGATCCTACGAGCAGTACTTC.

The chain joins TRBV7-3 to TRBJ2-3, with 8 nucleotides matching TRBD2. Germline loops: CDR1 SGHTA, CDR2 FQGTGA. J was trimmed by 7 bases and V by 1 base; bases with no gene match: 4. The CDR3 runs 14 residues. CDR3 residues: CASSLRGLENTQYF. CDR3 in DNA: TGTGCCAGCAGCTTAAGGGGACTAGAAAATACGCAGTATTTT. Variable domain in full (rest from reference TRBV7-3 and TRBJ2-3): GAGVSQTPSNKVTEKGKYVELRCDPISGHTALYWYRQSLGQGPEFLIYFQGTGAADDSGLPNDRFFAVRPEGSVSTLKIQRTERGDSAVYLCASSLRGLENTQYFGPGTRLTVL.

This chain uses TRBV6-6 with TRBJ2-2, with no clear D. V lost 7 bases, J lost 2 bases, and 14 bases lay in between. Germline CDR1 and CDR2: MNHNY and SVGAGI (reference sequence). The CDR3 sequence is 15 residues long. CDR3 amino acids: CASNSEGINTGELFF. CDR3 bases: TGTGCCAGCAACTCGGAAGGGATTAACACCGGGGAGCTGTTTTTT.

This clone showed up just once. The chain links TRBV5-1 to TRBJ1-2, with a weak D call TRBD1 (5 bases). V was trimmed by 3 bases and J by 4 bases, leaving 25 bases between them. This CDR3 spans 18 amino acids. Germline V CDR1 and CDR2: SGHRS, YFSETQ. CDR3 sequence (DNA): TGCGCCAGCAGCTCACGGCAGGGAGAGGGAGGTGAGAGCTATGGCTACACCTTC. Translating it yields CASSSRQGEGGESYGYTF.

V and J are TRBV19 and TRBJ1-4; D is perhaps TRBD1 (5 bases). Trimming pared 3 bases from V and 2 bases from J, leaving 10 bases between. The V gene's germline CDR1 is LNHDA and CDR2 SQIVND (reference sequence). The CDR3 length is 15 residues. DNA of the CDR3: TGTGCCAGTAGTATGGGGGGGTCGACTAATGAAAAACTGTTTTTT. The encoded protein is CASSMGGSTNEKLFF.

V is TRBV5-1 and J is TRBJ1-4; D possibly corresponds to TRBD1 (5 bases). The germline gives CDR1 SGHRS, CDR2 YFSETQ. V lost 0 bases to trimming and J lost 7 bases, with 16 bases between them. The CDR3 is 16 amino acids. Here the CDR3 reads CASSLDGGIGGEKLFF. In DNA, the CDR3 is TGCGCCAGCAGCTTGGATGGGGGAATTGGGGGTGAAAAACTGTTTTTT.

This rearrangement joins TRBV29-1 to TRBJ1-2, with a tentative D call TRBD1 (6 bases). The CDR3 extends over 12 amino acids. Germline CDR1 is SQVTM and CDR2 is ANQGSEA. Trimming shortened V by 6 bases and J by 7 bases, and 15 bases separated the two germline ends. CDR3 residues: CSVAGEGGGYTF. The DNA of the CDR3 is TGCAGCGTGGCAGGGGAGGGAGGTGGCTACACCTTC.

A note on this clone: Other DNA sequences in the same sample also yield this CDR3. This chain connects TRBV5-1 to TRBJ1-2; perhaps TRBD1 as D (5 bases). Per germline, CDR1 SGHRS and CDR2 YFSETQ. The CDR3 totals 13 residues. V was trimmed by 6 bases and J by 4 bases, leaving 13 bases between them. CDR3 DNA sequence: TGCGCCAGCACCCTGGACGGGACCTATGGCTACACCTTC. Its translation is CASTLDGTYGYTF.

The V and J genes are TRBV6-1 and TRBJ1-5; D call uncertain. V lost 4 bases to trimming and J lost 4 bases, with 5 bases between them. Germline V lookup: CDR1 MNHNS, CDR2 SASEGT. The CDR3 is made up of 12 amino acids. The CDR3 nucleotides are TGTGCCAGCAGTGTTGGAAATCAGCCCCAGCATTTT. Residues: CASSVGNQPQHF.

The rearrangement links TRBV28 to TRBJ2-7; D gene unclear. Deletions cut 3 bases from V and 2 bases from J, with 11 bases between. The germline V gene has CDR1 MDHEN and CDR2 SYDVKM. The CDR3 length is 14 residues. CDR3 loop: CASSFLGAPYEQYF. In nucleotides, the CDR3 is TGTGCCAGCAGTTTCTTGGGTGCCCCCTACGAGCAGTACTTC.

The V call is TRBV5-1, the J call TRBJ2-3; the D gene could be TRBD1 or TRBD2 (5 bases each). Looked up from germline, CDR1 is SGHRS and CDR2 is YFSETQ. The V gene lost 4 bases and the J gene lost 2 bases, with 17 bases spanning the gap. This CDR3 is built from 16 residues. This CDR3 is CASSRDGATHTDTQYF. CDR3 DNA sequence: TGCGCCAGCAGCCGAGACGGGGCTACTCACACAGATACGCAGTATTTT. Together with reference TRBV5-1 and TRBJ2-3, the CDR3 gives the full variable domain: KAGVTQTPRYLIKTRGQQVTLSCSPISGHRSVSWYQQTPGQGLQFLFEYFSETQRNKGNFPGRFSGRQFSNSRSEMNVSTLELGDSALYLCASSRDGATHTDTQYFGPGTRLTVL.

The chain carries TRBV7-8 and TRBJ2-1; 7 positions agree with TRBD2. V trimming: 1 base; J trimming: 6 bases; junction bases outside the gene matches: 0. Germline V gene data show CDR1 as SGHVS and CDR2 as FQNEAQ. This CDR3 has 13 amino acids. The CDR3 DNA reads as TGTGCCAGCAGCTTAGAGCGGGGCAATGAGCAGTTCTTC. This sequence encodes CASSLERGNEQFF.

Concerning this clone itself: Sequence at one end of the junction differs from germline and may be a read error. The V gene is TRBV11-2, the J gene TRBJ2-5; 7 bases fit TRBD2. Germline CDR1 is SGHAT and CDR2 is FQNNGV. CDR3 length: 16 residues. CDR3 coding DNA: TGTGCCAGCAGCCCCCGGGGGGTTTTGGGGCAAGAGGCCCAGTACTTC. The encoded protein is CASSPRGVLGQEAQYF.

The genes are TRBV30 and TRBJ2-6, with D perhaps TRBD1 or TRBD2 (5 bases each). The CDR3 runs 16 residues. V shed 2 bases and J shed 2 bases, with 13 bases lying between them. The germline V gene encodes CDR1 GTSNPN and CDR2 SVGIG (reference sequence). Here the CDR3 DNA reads TGTGCCTGGAGTCTGAGACGAGGGGCTGGGGCCAACGTCCTGACTTTC. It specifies CAWSLRRGAGANVLTF. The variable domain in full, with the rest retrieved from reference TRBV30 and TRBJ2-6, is SQTIHQWPATLVQPVGSPLSLECTVEGTSNPNLYWYRQAAGRGLQLLFYSVGIGQISSEVPQNLSASRPQDRQFILSSKKLLLSDSGFYLCAWSLRRGAGANVLTFGAGSRLTVL.

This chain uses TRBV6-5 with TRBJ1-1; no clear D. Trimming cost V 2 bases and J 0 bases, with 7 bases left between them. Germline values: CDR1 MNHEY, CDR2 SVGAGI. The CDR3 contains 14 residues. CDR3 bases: TGTGCCAGCAGTTACGGTTCGGTGAACACTGAAGCTTTCTTT. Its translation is CASSYGSVNTEAFF.

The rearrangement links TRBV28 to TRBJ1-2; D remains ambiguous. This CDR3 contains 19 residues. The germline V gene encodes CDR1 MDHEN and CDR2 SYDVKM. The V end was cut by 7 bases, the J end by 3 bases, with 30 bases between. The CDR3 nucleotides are TGTGCCAGCACCCGTTCCGTCCCCTCTCGGCCCGAAAGGGACTATGGCTACACCTTC. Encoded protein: CASTRSVPSRPERDYGYTF.

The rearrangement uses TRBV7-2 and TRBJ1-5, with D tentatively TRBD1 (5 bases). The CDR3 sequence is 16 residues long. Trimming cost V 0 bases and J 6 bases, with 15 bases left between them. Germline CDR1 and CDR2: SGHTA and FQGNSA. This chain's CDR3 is CASSLANLREGQPQHF. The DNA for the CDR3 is TGTGCCAGCAGCTTAGCAAACCTCAGGGAGGGTCAGCCCCAGCATTTT.

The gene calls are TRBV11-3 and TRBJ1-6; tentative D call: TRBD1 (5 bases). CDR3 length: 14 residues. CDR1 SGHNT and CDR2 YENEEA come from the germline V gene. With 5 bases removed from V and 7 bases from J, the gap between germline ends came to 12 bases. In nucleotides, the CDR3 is TGTGCCAGCAGCCCACGTGGGGCAAATTCACCCCTCCACTTT. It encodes CASSPRGANSPLHF.

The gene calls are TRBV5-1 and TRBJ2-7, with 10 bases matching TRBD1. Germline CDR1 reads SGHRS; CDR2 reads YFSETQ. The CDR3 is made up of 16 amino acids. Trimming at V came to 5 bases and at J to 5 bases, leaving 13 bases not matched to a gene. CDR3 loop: CASRPTPGQGSHEQYF. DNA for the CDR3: TGCGCCAGCAGGCCTACGCCGGGACAGGGGAGCCACGAGCAGTACTTC.

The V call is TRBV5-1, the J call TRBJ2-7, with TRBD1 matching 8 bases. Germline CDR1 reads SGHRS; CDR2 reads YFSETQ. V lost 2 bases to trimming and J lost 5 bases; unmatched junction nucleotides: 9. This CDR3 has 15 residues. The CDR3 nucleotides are TGCGCCAGCAGCTTAGGACAGGGACGAGTGGACGAGCAGTACTTC. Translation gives CASSLGQGRVDEQYF.

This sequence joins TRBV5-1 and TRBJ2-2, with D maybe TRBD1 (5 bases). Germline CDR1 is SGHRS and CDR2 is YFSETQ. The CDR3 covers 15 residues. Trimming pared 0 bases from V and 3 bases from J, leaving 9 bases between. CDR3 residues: CASSLVGQDTGELFF. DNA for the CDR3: TGCGCCAGCAGCTTGGTAGGACAAGACACCGGGGAGCTGTTTTTT.

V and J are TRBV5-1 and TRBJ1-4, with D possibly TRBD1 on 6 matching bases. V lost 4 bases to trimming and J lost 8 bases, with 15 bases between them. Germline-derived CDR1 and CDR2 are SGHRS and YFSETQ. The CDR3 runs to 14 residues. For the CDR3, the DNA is TGCGCCAGCAGCCTCGGACACCAGGGGGAAAAACTGTTTTTT. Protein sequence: CASSLGHQGEKLFF.

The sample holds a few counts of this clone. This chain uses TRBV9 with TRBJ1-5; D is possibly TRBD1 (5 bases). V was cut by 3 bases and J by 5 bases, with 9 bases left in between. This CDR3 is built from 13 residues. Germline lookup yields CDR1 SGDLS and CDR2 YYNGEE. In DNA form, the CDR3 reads TGTGCCAGCAGCGGGGACGGGCATCAGCCCCAGCATTTT. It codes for CASSGDGHQPQHF.

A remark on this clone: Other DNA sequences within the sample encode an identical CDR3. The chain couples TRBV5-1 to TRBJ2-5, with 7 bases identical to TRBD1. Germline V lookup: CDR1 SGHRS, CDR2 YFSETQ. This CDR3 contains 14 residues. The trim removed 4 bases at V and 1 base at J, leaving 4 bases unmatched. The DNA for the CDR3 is TGCGCCAGCAGCCCACAGGGGCCCCAAGAGACCCAGTACTTC. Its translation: CASSPQGPQETQYF.

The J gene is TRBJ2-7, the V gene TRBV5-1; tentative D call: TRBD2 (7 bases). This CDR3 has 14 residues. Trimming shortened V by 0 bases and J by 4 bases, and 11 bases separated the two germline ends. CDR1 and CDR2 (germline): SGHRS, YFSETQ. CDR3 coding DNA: TGCGCCAGCAGCTTGGTGGCGGGGGCGTACGAGCAGTACTTC. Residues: CASSLVAGAYEQYF.

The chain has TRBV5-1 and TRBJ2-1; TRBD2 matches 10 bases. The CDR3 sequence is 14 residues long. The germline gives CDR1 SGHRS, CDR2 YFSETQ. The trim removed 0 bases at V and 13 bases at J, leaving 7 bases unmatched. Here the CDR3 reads CASSLAGTSEIQFF. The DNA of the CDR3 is TGCGCCAGCAGCTTGGCCGGGACTAGCGAGATTCAGTTCTTC.

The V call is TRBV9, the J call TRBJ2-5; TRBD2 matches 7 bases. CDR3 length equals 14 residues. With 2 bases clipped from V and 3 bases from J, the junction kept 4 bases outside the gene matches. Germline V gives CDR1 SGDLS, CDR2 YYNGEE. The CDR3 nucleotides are TGTGCCAGCAGCGTCCGGACTAGTAAAGAGACCCAGTACTTC. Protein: CASSVRTSKETQYF.

The CDR3 here is CSVEFLSTDTQYF. Written as DNA, the CDR3 is TGCAGCGTTGAGTTCCTCTCCACAGATACGCAGTATTTT. The chain carries TRBV29-1 and TRBJ2-3; no clear D. Germline CDR1 reads SQVTM; CDR2 reads ANQGSEA. With 3 bases removed from V and 2 bases from J, the gap between germline ends came to 9 bases. This CDR3 region has 13 residues.